This T cell receptor (beta chain) derives from a study of T cell clonotyping in hematopoietic cell transplantation (dated by TCRdb to about 2021). Some background on the complete study: Recipient samples taken before transplant were obtained following cytoreduction. In the study, more than 120 blood samples were gathered from some 32 consecutive transplant recipients and their related donors. Recruitment of patients was conducted between 2015 and January 2017, and follow-up was continued until late 2020 or death. On the study overall, not on this receptor specifically: Just a small fraction of recipient repertoires overlapped with donor repertoires, and more than 97% appeared de novo at the given depth. Inverse Simpson Index values from donors and from recipients before transplant predicted broader TCR repertoire diversity after transplant. The sample size was limited and the cells went unsorted, which meant the CD4 and CD8 repertoire contributions could not be told apart. After transplant, TCR diversity in recipients dropped, and pathologically expanded clonotypes climbed progressively between day 30 and day 180.

Including the terminal cysteine and phenylalanine, the CDR3 comprises 15 residues. The entry retains the CDR3 DNA only, 45 bases that are in frame from base 1. Trimming takes 0 bases from V and 7 bases from J, and the germline ends sit 16 bases apart. The germline V gene yields SGDLS for CDR1 and YYNGEE for CDR2. TCR beta CDR3 regions were amplified from genomic DNA with the immunoSEQ assay, a bias-controlled multiplex PCR using V- and J-specific primers. In a second PCR step, the CDR3 amplicons were tagged with a proprietary barcode plus Illumina adapter sequences. An Illumina MiSeq instrument was used for sequencing of the CDR3 libraries. The original pipeline was this. immunoSEQ Analyzer 3.0 was used for export and quality control, with R Bioconductor and Immunarch used for downstream analyses. Only productive rearrangements in the normalized downsampled data set were used to calculate repertoire metrics. Pathologically expanded clonotypes were defined as those larger than 5 templates in the normalized cohort. The Inverse Simpson Index served as the measure of repertoire diversity. To capture all clonotypes, the CMV-specificity analyses were run on the non-normalized data set. TCRdb retrieved this table from immuneACCESS and kept in-frame rearrangements only. Not all clones are present; in checked studies, unresolved V genes account for under half, and no reason is known for the remainder. The V and J calls and clone size come from that table; D and trimming were worked out from the DNA. This sample holds 29,000 or so clones; around 80% were observed only once. Less than 7.5% of the sample is in the top ten clones.

Turning to this clone: Its specific antigen is unknown. No much larger clone is present one base from it, and per-base qualities are unavailable.

The time point label corresponds to: recipient sample about 28 days before transplant, after cytoreduction. Blood samples were obtained from recipients approximately 28 days before transplant and at days 30, 100 and 180 after transplant. Nuclei Lysis Solution was used to extract genomic DNA from fresh or cryopreserved unfractionated peripheral blood mononuclear cells. The chain was built from TRBV9 and TRBJ1-2, with the D gene uncertain. The TCR comes from a woman aged 25 to 39 with chronic myeloid leukemia. Some clones in this sample may be carry-over from other donors' samples. The material sequenced was peripheral blood mononuclear cells, taken before stem cell transplant. The CDR3 region: CASSVDLDRERGYTF. Read as DNA, the sequence is TGTGCCAGCAGCGTAGACCTAGATAGGGAGCGTGGCTACACCTTC.